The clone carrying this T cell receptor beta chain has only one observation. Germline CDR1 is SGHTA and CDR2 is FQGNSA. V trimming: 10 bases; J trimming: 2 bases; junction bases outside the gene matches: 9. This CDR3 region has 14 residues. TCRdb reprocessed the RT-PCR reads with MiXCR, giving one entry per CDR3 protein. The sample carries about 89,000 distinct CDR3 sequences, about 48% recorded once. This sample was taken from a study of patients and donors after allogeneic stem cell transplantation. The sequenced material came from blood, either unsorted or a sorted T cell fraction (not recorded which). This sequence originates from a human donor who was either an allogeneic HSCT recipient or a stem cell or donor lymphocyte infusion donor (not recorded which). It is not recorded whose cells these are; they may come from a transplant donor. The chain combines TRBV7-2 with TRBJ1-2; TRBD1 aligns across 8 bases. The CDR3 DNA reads TGTGCCACTATGCCGGGGGACAGGAACTATGGCTACACCTTC. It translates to CATMPGDRNYGYTF.